This T cell receptor (beta chain) was observed in a study of blood T cell repertoires in COVID-19. Study at large: Researchers got acute and convalescent COVID-19 samples from the United States, Italy and Spain. Sample material is recorded as cDNA or gDNA derived from T cells, B-cell-depleted T cells, or PBMCs.

A single count supports this clone. There are 16 residues in the CDR3. V shed 4 bases, J shed 6 bases, and the junction held 14 bases outside the gene matches. Germline V gene sequence: CDR1 SQVTM, CDR2 ANQGSEA. Per the original methods: Amplifying reference gene primers gave estimates of nucleated cell counts. The table came from immunoSEQ multiplex PCR; TCRdb's copy has only in-frame clones and leaves some out. D and trimming come from the DNA, and the V and J calls and clone size come from that table. The data show under 95,000 clones, 65% to 80% seen once. The genes are TRBV29-1 and TRBJ1-1, with 10 bases fitting TRBD1. Source material: peripheral blood. The receptor's source is a man aged 55-75 years with active or convalescent COVID-19. CDR3 protein: CSVVVTTGGKRPEAFF. CDR3 sequence (DNA): TGCAGCGTTGTTGTTACGACAGGGGGCAAGAGGCCTGAAGCTTTCTTT. Looking up the rest from reference TRBV29-1 and TRBJ1-1 gives the full variable domain: SAVISQKPSRDICQRGTSLTIQCQVDSQVTMMFWYRQQPGQSLTLIATANQGSEATYESGFVIDKFPISRPNLTFSTLTVSNMSPEDSSIYLCSVVVTTGGKRPEAFFGQGTRLTVV.